Listed here are 5 T cell receptor beta chains from one sample, sequenced in a study of T cell responses to AZD1222 COVID-19 vaccine. TCRdb's table, derived via immunoSEQ multiplex PCR, lists solely in-frame clones and lacks some. In the table there are 150,000 to 200,000 clones, roughly 93% of which are singletons. Sequencing used peripheral blood, obtained on day 0 of AZD1222 vaccination. These receptors all stem from an adult in good health.

This chain connects TRBV9 to TRBJ1-1, with no clear D. The germline V gene encodes CDR1 SGDLS and CDR2 YYNGEE. V dropped 5 bases and J dropped 6 bases, with 23 bases sitting between them. The CDR3 consists of 16 residues. The CDR3: CASRARGSSELAEAFF. The CDR3 DNA sequence: TGTGCCAGCAGGGCCCGGGGAAGCAGTGAATTGGCTGAAGCTTTCTTT. Looking up the rest from reference TRBV9 and TRBJ1-1 gives the full variable domain: DSGVTQTPKHLITATGQRVTLRCSPRSGDLSVYWYQQSLDQGLQFLIQYYNGEERAKGNILERFSAQQFPDLHSELNLSSLELGDSALYFCASRARGSSELAEAFFGQGTRLTVV.

The chain employs TRBV6-5 and TRBJ2-2; possibly TRBD1 or TRBD2 for D (5 bases each). The CDR3 is 15 residues long. The germline V gene has CDR1 MNHEY and CDR2 SVGAGI. V was pared by 8 bases and J by 4 bases, with 17 bases between. The CDR3 sequence: CASVKAPRGTGELFF. The CDR3 bases are TGTGCCAGCGTAAAGGCCCCGAGGGGCACCGGGGAGCTGTTTTTT.

The V gene is TRBV5-6, the J gene TRBJ1-2, with 9 bases identical to TRBD1. Unmatched junction bases numbered 8, after V lost 4 bases and J lost 4 bases. The CDR3 runs 15 residues. Per the germline V gene, CDR1 is SGHDT and CDR2 is YYEEEE. This CDR3 is CASSRPGQGVYGYTF. The CDR3 DNA is TGTGCCAGCAGCAGACCGGGACAGGGCGTCTATGGCTACACCTTC.

CDR3 nucleotides: TGTGCCAGCAGCTTAACGCCTGAGAGTAGCGGGAGGATGGCCTACGAGCAGTACTTC. Translated, it gives CASSLTPESSGRMAYEQYF. The chain couples TRBV11-2 to TRBJ2-7; 10 positions agree with TRBD2. Germline V CDR1 and CDR2: SGHAT, FQNNGV. The CDR3 length is 19 residues. Unmatched junction bases numbered 15, after V lost 2 bases and J lost 2 bases.

This clone has a single count. The chain links TRBV5-1 to TRBJ1-1, with D possibly TRBD1 on 5 matching bases. Germline CDR1 is SGHRS and CDR2 is YFSETQ. V dropped 4 bases and J dropped 1 base, with 14 bases sitting between them. There are 15 residues in the CDR3. CDR3 bases: TGCGCCAGCAGCACACCGGACATCGGGAACACTGAAGCTTTCTTT. Its protein is CASSTPDIGNTEAFF.